The rows below give T cell receptor beta chains drawn from one sample of a study of monozygotic twins with inflammatory bowel disease. TCRdb re-called the 5' RACE reads and gives one entry per CDR3 protein, without DNA. The specimen's table records fewer than 350,000 distinct CDR3 sequences. Source material: blood. The source is a human donor with ulcerative colitis or Crohn's disease, or a healthy co-twin of an affected twin (not recorded which). Both conserved end residues are part of each CDR3.

>17|TRBV5-1|TRBJ2-7
CASSPGPLQSFSYEQYF
>15|TRBV20-1|TRBJ2-5
CSARVAGAIRETQYF
>15|TRBV3-1|TRBJ1-2
CASSQATGQGYGYTF
>15|TRBV7-8|TRBJ2-3
CASRPGRIFTDTQYF
>14|TRBV20-1|TRBJ2-3
CSASPTSGADTQYF
>20|TRBV9|TRBJ2-2
CASSVTNFGSPWANTGELFF
>16|TRBV9|TRBJ1-6
CASSPQQGTYNSPLHF
>11|TRBV5-1|TRBJ2-5
CASSLEGTQYF
>17|TRBV7-9|TRBJ2-3
CASSPGPGLAFSDTQYF
>14|TRBV20-1|TRBJ2-7
CSPSAGGRYHEQYF
>16|TRBV6-4|TRBJ2-5
CASSDLPGSKQETQYF
>17|TRBV5-1|TRBJ2-3
CASSFQTTSLSTDTQYF
>12|TRBV11-2|TRBJ2-3
CASSSTRDTQYF
>13|TRBV5-6|TRBJ2-5
CASSLFDQETQYF
>15|TRBV18|TRBJ2-1
CASSIGTESYNEQFF
>13|TRBV5-1|TRBJ1-1
CASSKGTPAEAFF
>14|TRBV4-1|TRBJ1-1
CASSQGTVASEAFF
>16|TRBV5-1|TRBJ1-2
CASSVSQGATLYGYTF